This TCR beta chain emerged from a study of CD8+CD57+ T cells in acquired aplastic anemia (dated 2018 in TCRdb). Context from the whole study: On average, sorted CD4+ and CD8+ cells yielded 3.2 ug of extracted DNA, with a range of about 0.19 to 30 ug. CD8+CD57+ expansion was defined as frequency above the mean frequency observed in healthy subjects. The full study reports these points: Roughly 30 CD8+ CDR3 sequences were found to be shared between patients and controls, but these sequences appeared to be highly expressed in patients and within the immunodominant clones of the patients. CD8+ Simpson's diversity did not differ significantly between patients and healthy controls (P=0.060).

TCR beta VDJ combination and CDR3 sequence profiling used genomic DNA as the template. TCR repertoire sequencing was run on an Illumina HiSeq 2000. On the study's bioinformatics: Repertoires were assessed using TRBV/TRBJ rearrangement plots, CDR3 size and DJ length profiles, and Simpson's diversity index. The immunodominant clone was defined as the most abundant DNA sequence in deep sequencing data. CDR3 amino acid sequences were checked for sharing across subjects and were also compared against the VDJdb database and published repertoires. In TCRdb, the public reads were trimmed at Q25 with fastp and aligned with MiXCR, with productive beta chains retained. Identical CDR3 proteins give one entry, which carries the most common genes and DNA. The V and J calls, along with clone size, are taken from TCRdb and not from the paper's own processing. The sample data list about 200,000 distinct CDR3 sequences, and 65% of these were observed just once. The ten most abundant clones make up around three fifths of the sample.

As for this clonotype: Its target antigen remains unknown. The junction departs from germline at one end; a sequencing error may be responsible.

Flow cytometry had shown CD8+CD57+ cell expansion in the patients selected for sequencing. Severe acquired aplastic anemia was diagnosed in all patients according to International Study of Aplastic Anemia and Agranulocytosis and Camitta criteria. No therapy had been received by the patients at the time of blood sampling. In this study, sorted CD4+ and CD8+ T cells from the blood of healthy subjects and of severe aplastic anemia patients had their TCR repertoires deep-sequenced. In the USA, patient enrollment took place under clinicaltrials.gov protocols 00001620, 01623167, 00001397, 00071045, 00081523 and 00961064. Ficoll-Paque density gradient centrifugation was used to isolate peripheral blood mononuclear cells. Before DNA extraction, CD4+ and CD8+ T cells were sorted with FACS or magnetic beads. The sample comprised sorted CD4+, CD8+, or CD8+CD57+ T cells (not recorded which) from PBMCs. This clonotype was sampled from a human donor with aplastic anemia.

CDR3 loop: CASSLGGQQGFRQHF. The sequence in DNA is TGTGCCAGCAGCTTAGGGGGCCAACAGGGGTTTAGGCAGCATTTT. This sequence uses TRBV5-1 and TRBJ1-5, and TRBD1 matches 7 of the central bases. CDR1 and CDR2 are drawn from the germline V gene: SGHRS, YFSETQ. Taken from cysteine to phenylalanine, the CDR3 has 15 residues. The DNA shown is the 45-base CDR3, in frame from base 1.